A single sample is the source of the 2 T cell receptor beta chains below, sequenced in a study of molecular identifiers for immune sequencing clone quantification. TCRdb reanalysed the PCR reads using MiXCR and keeps one entry per CDR3 protein. The sample has approximately 100,000 distinct CDR3 sequences; roughly a third are singletons. The sample was naive CD8+ T cells from blood, with Jurkat cell RNA spiked in. Stated subset: FACS-sorted CD8+CD4-CCR7+CD45RA+ naive T cells. The receptor set was obtained from a human donor in good health. Some libraries in this study had Jurkat cell RNA spiked in.

This clonotype occurred many times. V gene TRBV7-6 combines with J gene TRBJ2-3; 10 bases map to TRBD2. V lost 5 bases to trimming and J lost 0 bases; unmatched junction nucleotides: 8. Germline V gene lookup returns CDR1 SGHVS and CDR2 FNYEAQ. This CDR3 has 17 amino acids. CDR3: CASSQPGLAKSTDTQYF. DNA for the CDR3: TGTGCCAGCAGCCAACCGGGACTAGCGAAAAGCACAGATACGCAGTATTTT.

This clonotype is a singleton in its sample. The final CDR3 position lacks the conserved phenylalanine or tryptophan, pointing to a likely read error. This chain connects TRBV7-8 to TRBJ2-7; 9 bases match TRBD2. V lost 5 bases, J lost 3 bases, and 17 bases stayed unmatched. Germline values: CDR1 SGHVS, CDR2 FQNEAQ. The CDR3 consists of 18 residues. CDR3 DNA sequence: TGTGCCAGCAGCCATTGGGGTAGCGGGAGTGGTTCCCTCTACGAGCAGTACTCC. Its translation is CASSHWGSGSGSLYEQYS.